This record covers a single T cell receptor beta chain. Antigen unknown. DSM-IV major depressive disorder patients had Hamilton Rating Scale scores of 18 or more. No psychiatric drugs, including antidepressants, for at least 8 weeks beforehand. Donors lacked major illness, comorbidities, regular medication, drug use, or heavy drinking. Magnetic negative selection enriched CD4+ T cells from thawed PBMCs. The entry originates in a study of untreated major depressive disorder. V lost 6 bases, J lost 4 bases, and 5 bases stayed unmatched. CDR1 is SQVTM, CDR2 ANQGSEA, per germline. This CDR3 spans 12 amino acids. The method was immunoSEQ multiplex PCR; TCRdb's version includes in-frame clones alone and lacks a portion of them. Of under 30,000 clones detected, 90% to 95% appear once; the ten largest clones hold 0.7% to 0.85%. General study results and limits: CD4+ T cells from depressed patients used TRBV05-01 (Vbeta 5.1) more often than controls.

The sequenced sample was CD4+ T cells from PBMCs. This chain connects TRBV29-1 to TRBJ1-1; TRBD1 agrees at 7 bases. The source is a woman in her thirties with major depressive disorder. CDR3 protein: CSVITGVTEAFF. CDR3 coding DNA: TGCAGCGTGATTACAGGGGTCACTGAAGCTTTCTTT.